The 13 T cell receptor beta chains in this list originate from one sample, sequenced in a study of blood T cell repertoires in COVID-19 (dated by TCRdb to between 2020 and 2021). Libraries were built with the immunoSEQ multiplex PCR assay. The immuneACCESS repertoire file appears here via TCRdb, limited to in-frame rearrangements. These files lack a portion of the clones; in checked studies, under half of the deficit traces to unresolved V genes, and the cause of the others is not known. The sample data list 250,000 to 350,000 clones, and more than 75% of these were observed just once. 3.5% to 4% of the sample comes from the top ten. The sample was peripheral blood. These receptors were taken from a woman aged 50 to 60 with active or convalescent COVID-19.

This clone was seen only once. The gene calls are TRBV9 and TRBJ2-1; the match to TRBD2 covers 7 bases. With 1 base clipped from V and 4 bases from J, the junction kept 5 bases outside the gene matches. Germline-derived CDR1 and CDR2 are SGDLS and YYNGEE. The CDR3 is 15 residues long. The CDR3 nucleotides read TGTGCCAGCAGCGTAATGGGCGGGGGTTACAATGAGCAGTTCTTC. Protein product: CASSVMGGGYNEQFF.

The genes are TRBV4-3 and TRBJ1-2, with D perhaps TRBD1 (5 bases). Germline loops: CDR1 LGHNA, CDR2 YSLEER. The V end lost 0 bases, the J end lost 8 bases, and 13 bases lay between the germline ends. The CDR3 loop spans 14 amino acids. The chain's CDR3 is CASSQDRGGVGYTF. The CDR3 region has the DNA TGCGCCAGCAGCCAAGATCGGGGGGGAGTCGGCTACACCTTC.

V is TRBV19 and J is TRBJ1-4; weak D call: TRBD1 (5 bases). CDR1 and CDR2 from the germline V gene are LNHDA and SQIVND (reference sequence). V lost 9 bases to trimming and J lost 7 bases, with 12 bases between them. The CDR3 totals 12 residues. The CDR3 here is CASRYGGEKLFF. The CDR3 DNA reads TGTGCCAGCAGATACGGGGGTGAAAAACTGTTTTTT.

In DNA form, the CDR3 reads TGTGCCAGCAGCCCACAGGGGGTGAGCTCTGGAAACACCATATATTTT. This codes for CASSPQGVSSGNTIYF. The chain couples TRBV9 to TRBJ1-3; TRBD1 agrees at 8 bases. The CDR3 is made up of 16 amino acids. After removal of 4 bases from V and 0 bases from J, the junction contained 6 bases not matched to a gene. CDR1 and CDR2 (germline): SGDLS, YYNGEE.

This sequence joins TRBV28 and TRBJ1-4; D may be TRBD1 (6 bases). Per the germline V gene, CDR1 is MDHEN and CDR2 is SYDVKM. Deletions cut 3 bases from V and 8 bases from J, with 13 bases between. This CDR3 spans 14 amino acids. The CDR3, as DNA: TGTGCCAGCAGTTTGGGGGCCCCCGGGGAAAAACTGTTTTTT. It yields the protein CASSLGAPGEKLFF.

The genes are TRBV2 and TRBJ1-4, with 10 bases that match TRBD1. With 4 bases clipped from V and 6 bases from J, the junction kept 5 bases outside the gene matches. In germline, CDR1 is SNHLY, CDR2 FYNNEI. This CDR3 spans 15 amino acids. This CDR3 reads CASSGSGTGDEKLFF. CDR3 DNA sequence: TGTGCCAGCAGTGGGTCCGGGACAGGGGATGAAAAACTGTTTTTT.

The chain couples TRBV6-5 to TRBJ2-2, with 7 bases fitting TRBD1. The ends lost 2 bases at V and 8 bases at J; junction bases unmatched: 2. CDR3 length equals 13 residues. Germline CDR1 and CDR2: MNHEY and SVGAGI. The CDR3 DNA is TGTGCCAGCAGTTACAGGGGGCCAGGGGAGCTGTTTTTT. It codes for CASSYRGPGELFF.

The V call is TRBV15, the J call TRBJ2-1, with TRBD2 identical over 8 bases. Trimming at V came to 0 bases and at J to 4 bases, leaving 14 bases not matched to a gene. The CDR3 sequence is 19 residues long. CDR1 and CDR2 from the germline V gene are LNHNV and YYDKDF (reference sequence). CDR3 region: CATSRDKRQGTSGYNEQFF. CDR3 DNA: TGTGCCACCAGCAGAGATAAGAGGCAGGGGACTAGTGGGTACAATGAGCAGTTCTTC.

The chain employs TRBV6-6 and TRBJ2-7, with a possible D match to TRBD2 (6 bases). Germline CDR1 and CDR2: MNHNY and SVGAGI (reference sequence). Between the trimmed V and J ends, which lost 4 bases and 7 bases, there was a span of 17 bases. CDR3 length: 14 amino acids. The DNA of the CDR3 is TGTGCCAGCAGTTTTAGCGGCCAGTTGAGGGAGCAGTACTTC. The encoded protein is CASSFSGQLREQYF.

This chain links TRBV7-9 with TRBJ2-1; D unresolved. Trimming stripped 1 base from V and 0 bases from J, with 4 bases between. This CDR3 is 14 amino acids long. From germline, CDR1 is SEHNR and CDR2 FQNEAQ (reference sequence). CDR3 in amino acids: CASSLVDSYNEQFF. Here the CDR3 DNA reads TGTGCCAGCAGCTTAGTAGACTCCTACAATGAGCAGTTCTTC.

To note about this clone: Within the sample, other DNA sequences also encode this same CDR3. The genes are TRBV6-5 and TRBJ1-2; TRBD1 matches 10 bases. J lost 3 bases, V lost 2 bases, and 3 bases had no gene match. CDR3 length: 15 amino acids. Germline CDR1 and CDR2: MNHEY and SVGAGI. The CDR3 sequence: CASSYTGTGDYGYTF. CDR3 sequence (DNA): TGTGCCAGCAGTTACACTGGGACAGGGGACTATGGCTACACCTTC.

This chain links TRBV9 with TRBJ1-1, with 8 bases fitting TRBD1. Per the germline V gene, CDR1 is SGDLS and CDR2 is YYNGEE. CDR3 size: 14 residues. V lost 3 bases and J lost 2; bases outside the gene matches: 3. The CDR3 region is CASSDDRGNTEAFF. CDR3 coding DNA: TGTGCCAGCAGCGACGACAGGGGAAACACTGAAGCTTTCTTT.

The CDR3 DNA reads as TGTGCCAGCAGCAAAGCTCGGGGGGCTAAAGGCTACACCTTC. This gives the protein CASSKARGAKGYTF. The chain joins TRBV21-1 to TRBJ1-2. TRBV21-1 is assigned pseudogene status. This CDR3 region has 14 residues.